Below, 12 T cell receptor beta chains from the same sample are listed, as sequenced in a study of T cell responses to AZD1222 COVID-19 vaccine. The table came from immunoSEQ multiplex PCR; TCRdb's copy has only in-frame clones and leaves some out. The profile shows some 150,000 clones, 82% of them singletons. Sequenced here: peripheral blood, sampled on day 0 of MenACWY control vaccination. These receptors were collected from an adult in good health.

This chain uses TRBV5-1 with TRBJ2-7, with D unresolved. Trimming pared 3 bases from V and 7 bases from J, leaving 11 bases between. CDR3 length equals 12 residues. Germline V CDR1 and CDR2: SGHRS, YFSETQ. As DNA, the CDR3 is TGCGCCAGCAGCTACCCGGCCGAAGAGCAGTACTTC. Translation gives CASSYPAEEQYF. The whole variable domain, remainder taken from reference TRBV5-1 and TRBJ2-7, is KAGVTQTPRYLIKTRGQQVTLSCSPISGHRSVSWYQQTPGQGLQFLFEYFSETQRNKGNFPGRFSGRQFSNSRSEMNVSTLELGDSALYLCASSYPAEEQYFGPGTRLTVT.

The rearrangement uses TRBV6-1 and TRBJ2-7, with D perhaps TRBD1 or TRBD2 (6 bases each). V lost 4 bases to trimming and J lost 3 bases, with 19 bases between them. Germline CDR1 MNHNS, CDR2 SASEGT. The length of the CDR3 is 16 residues. The CDR3 is CASSVGGSGHLYEQYF. CDR3 sequence (DNA): TGTGCCAGCAGTGTTGGGGGGTCGGGACACCTCTACGAGCAGTACTTC.

The J gene is TRBJ1-4, the V gene TRBV5-4, with TRBD1 identical over 7 bases. CDR1 is SGHNT, CDR2 YYREEE, per germline (reference sequence). The CDR3 loop spans 15 amino acids. With V trimmed by 2 bases and J by 8 bases, 9 bases remained unmatched. CDR3 coding DNA: TGTGCCAGCAGCTTCCGCACAGGGGCAGGAGAAAAACTGTTTTTT. Amino acids: CASSFRTGAGEKLFF.

This chain links TRBV28 with TRBJ2-7; 9 bases are a match to TRBD1. Trimming at V came to 7 bases and at J to 3 bases, leaving 10 bases not matched to a gene. Germline V lookup: CDR1 MDHEN, CDR2 SYDVKM. This CDR3 region has 15 residues. Here the CDR3 reads CASNPGTGRNYEQYV. CDR3 DNA sequence: TGTGCCAGCAACCCCGGGACAGGGCGTAACTACGAGCAGTACGTC.

This chain joins TRBV28 and TRBJ1-5; 8 bases agree with TRBD1. V was pared by 5 bases and J by 6 bases, with 12 bases of the junction left unmatched. This CDR3 has 16 residues. The germline V gene encodes CDR1 MDHEN and CDR2 SYDVKM. This chain's CDR3 is CASSQTLQGGGQPQHF. The CDR3, as DNA: TGTGCCAGCAGTCAAACCTTACAGGGGGGGGGTCAGCCCCAGCATTTT.

This chain uses TRBV7-9 with TRBJ1-4, with D perhaps matching TRBD1 (5 bases). V was cut by 5 bases and J by 10 bases, with 17 bases left in between. The CDR3 runs 14 residues. CDR1 and CDR2 (germline): SEHNR, FQNEAQ (reference sequence). CDR3 DNA: TGTGCCAGCAGCCCCAGCCCCGACAGCATAAAACTGTTTTTT. It codes for CASSPSPDSIKLFF.

This sequence joins TRBV9 and TRBJ1-1; D not certain. The V end lost 4 bases, the J end lost 3 bases, and 10 bases lay between the germline ends. The CDR3 is 13 amino acids. Germline-derived CDR1 and CDR2 are SGDLS and YYNGEE. The CDR3 DNA reads as TGTGCCAGCAGCTCGGCCCTTCACACTGAAGCTTTCTTT. Protein sequence: CASSSALHTEAFF.

The chain joins TRBV10-3 to TRBJ2-3; maybe TRBD2 (6 bases). The CDR3 is 15 amino acids. From germline, CDR1 is ENHRY and CDR2 SYGVKD. V was trimmed by 6 bases and J by 2 bases, leaving 15 bases between them. CDR3 in DNA: TGTGCCATCAGCATCGGCGGGACCCCCACAGATACGCAGTATTTT. The encoded protein is CAISIGGTPTDTQYF.

The CDR3 bases are TGTGCCAGCAGCCCCGGTGGGGGGTGGACCTACGAGCAGTACGTC. Encoded protein: CASSPGGGWTYEQYV. J is TRBJ2-7 and V is TRBV6-6; a possible D gene is TRBD2 (6 bases). V lost 6 bases to trimming and J lost 2 bases, with 17 bases between them. This CDR3 is built from 15 residues. Per germline, CDR1 MNHNY and CDR2 SVGAGI (reference sequence).

In DNA, the CDR3 is TGCAGTGCTAGTCAGGCGAGCAGTGTCATCAGGGATGAGCAGTTCTTC. Protein product: CSASQASSVIRDEQFF. The V call is TRBV20-1, the J call TRBJ2-1; possibly TRBD1 for D (5 bases). The CDR3 has 16 residues. Between the trimmed V and J ends, which lost 3 bases and 8 bases, there was a span of 23 bases. In germline, CDR1 is DFQATT, CDR2 SNEGSKA (reference sequence).

The chain combines TRBV5-8 with TRBJ1-3; D not certain. CDR3 length equals 16 residues. From germline, CDR1 is SGHTS and CDR2 YDEGEE. The ends were cut back, 0 bases at V and 0 bases at J, with 10 bases in the middle. This CDR3 reads CASSLEWFSSGNTIYF. The CDR3 DNA is TGTGCCAGCAGCTTGGAATGGTTTTCCTCTGGAAACACCATATATTTT.

This clone appeared once. The V gene is TRBV3-1 (or the pseudogene TRBV3-2), the J gene TRBJ2-3; no firm D call. V was pared by 2 bases and J by 2 bases, with 5 bases between. Germline CDR1 reads LGHDT; CDR2 reads YNNKEL (reference sequence). This CDR3 contains 13 residues. CDR3 coding DNA: TGTGCCAGCAGCCAATCCAACACAGATACGCAGTATTTT. Translated, it gives CASSQSNTDTQYF.